This TCR beta chain emerged from a study of blood T cell repertoires in COVID-19. Study at large: Whether acute or convalescent, the COVID-19 samples came from the United States, Italy and Spain. T cells, B-cell-depleted T cells, or PBMCs provided the cDNA or gDNA that served as material.

This clone was seen just once. Per the original data handling: Nucleated cell number was recorded as an estimate derived from reference gene primer amplification. The method was immunoSEQ multiplex PCR; TCRdb's version includes in-frame clones alone and lacks a portion of them. From that table come the V and J calls and clone size; the DNA was used to work out D and trimming. The sample has about 3,800 clones; about nine tenths are singletons. The sequence derives from a man aged 45-60 years with active COVID-19. The source material was peripheral blood.

DNA of the CDR3: TGCAGCGCCCCGATGGAGAGAGATACGCAGTATTTT. As protein: CSAPMERDTQYF. The chain couples TRBV29-1 to TRBJ2-3, with D unresolved. The CDR3 spans 12 residues. The V gene lost 7 bases and the J gene lost 5 bases, with 13 bases spanning the gap. In germline, CDR1 is SQVTM, CDR2 ANQGSEA.